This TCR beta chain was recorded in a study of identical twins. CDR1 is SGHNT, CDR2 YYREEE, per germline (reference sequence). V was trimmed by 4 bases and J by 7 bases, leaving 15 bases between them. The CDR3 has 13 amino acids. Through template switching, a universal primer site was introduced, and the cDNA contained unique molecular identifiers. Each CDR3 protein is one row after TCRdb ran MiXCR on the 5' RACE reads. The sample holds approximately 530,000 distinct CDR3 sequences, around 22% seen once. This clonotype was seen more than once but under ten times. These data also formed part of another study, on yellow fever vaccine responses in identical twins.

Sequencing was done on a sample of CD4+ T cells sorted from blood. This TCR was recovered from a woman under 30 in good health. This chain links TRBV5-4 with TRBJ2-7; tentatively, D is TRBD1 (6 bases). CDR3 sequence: CASSRGQIGEQYF. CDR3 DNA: TGTGCCAGCAGCCGAGGACAGATTGGGGAGCAGTACTTC.